This is a list of T cell receptor beta chains from one sample in a study of Ad26.COV2.S vaccination and SARS-CoV-2 variants. The table came from immunoSEQ multiplex PCR; TCRdb's copy has only in-frame clones and leaves some out. The table records approximately 420,000 clones, over 75% of them present only once. The specimen comprised peripheral blood, sampled in a trial of Ad26.COV2.S vaccine versus placebo. The receptors stem from a person aged 18-60 years who received the Ad26.COV2.S COVID-19 vaccine or a placebo. Each CDR3 is given with its conserved first and last residue. A D gene is named only where the DNA matches it firmly. Not every row has a clone size; where given, it reads once, few, many or a size class.

j_call clone_size d_call cdr3_length v_call cdr3_aa cdr3_nt
TRBJ2-7 NA NA 10 TRBV29-1 CSVGTDEQYF TGCAGCGTAGGGACGGACGAGCAGTACTTC
TRBJ2-3 NA TRBD1 11 TRBV6-5 CASSRDRRQYF TGTGCCAGCAGTAGGGACAGGAGGCAGTATTTT
TRBJ2-1 NA TRBD1 13 TRBV4-3 CASSQGTGDEQFF TGCGCCAGCAGCCAAGGGACAGGGGATGAGCAGTTCTTC
TRBJ1-1 NA NA 15 TRBV4-2 CASKFVGGYNTEAFF TGTGCCAGCAAATTTGTGGGGGGATACAACACTGAAGCTTTCTTT
TRBJ2-2 NA NA 11 TRBV5-4 CATQGAGELFF TGTGCCACCCAGGGTGCCGGGGAGCTGTTTTTT
TRBJ2-5 NA NA 14 TRBV2 CASLPARGQETQYF TGTGCCAGCCTCCCGGCGCGGGGCCAAGAGACCCAGTACTTC
TRBJ2-7 NA NA 14 TRBV5-4 CASSLTGPGDEQYF TGTGCCAGCAGCTTGACAGGACCTGGGGACGAGCAGTACTTC
TRBJ2-7 NA NA 17 TRBV28 CASSPINMGVLFYEQYF TGTGCCAGCAGCCCCATCAATATGGGGGTTCTTTTCTACGAGCAGTACTTC
TRBJ2-4 NA NA 16 TRBV4-3 CASSQDDRGLGNIQYF TGCGCCAGCAGCCAAGATGATCGGGGGCTGGGAAACATTCAGTACTTC
TRBJ1-5 few NA 15 TRBV7-2 CASSLDGRSNQPQHF TGTGCCAGCAGCTTAGACGGCAGGAGCAATCAGCCCCAGCATTTT
TRBJ1-1 NA NA 15 TRBV14 CASSLLTAANTEAFF TGTGCCAGCAGCCTACTGACAGCTGCCAACACTGAAGCTTTCTTT
TRBJ2-7 NA NA 14 TRBV4-3 CASSQMPRDYEQYF TGCGCCAGCAGCCAAATGCCCAGGGACTACGAGCAGTACTTC
TRBJ2-7 NA NA 15 TRBV4-1 CASSRASSRAYEQYF TGCGCCAGCAGCCGCGCCTCTAGCAGGGCCTACGAGCAGTACTTC
TRBJ2-7 NA TRBD1 16 TRBV6-2/TRBV6-3 CASSYATGSLSYEQYF TGTGCCAGCAGTTACGCGACAGGGAGTCTCTCCTACGAGCAGTACTTC
TRBJ1-5 NA NA 13 TRBV20-1 CSAIEGLNQPQHF TGCAGTGCTATTGAGGGACTCAATCAGCCCCAGCATTTT
TRBJ2-4 NA NA 17 TRBV6-1 CASSEDGHALAKNIQYF TGTGCCAGCAGTGAAGACGGGCACGCCCTAGCCAAAAACATTCAGTACTTC
TRBJ2-1 NA TRBD1 15 TRBV13 CASSSTGTENNEQFF TGTGCCAGCAGTTCTACCGGGACAGAGAACAATGAGCAGTTCTTC
TRBJ2-2 NA NA 17 TRBV9 CASSVDLREPSTGELFF TGTGCCAGCAGCGTAGACCTCAGGGAGCCCAGCACCGGGGAGCTGTTTTTT
TRBJ1-6 NA NA 13 TRBV2 CAGRTEYNSPLHF TGTGCCGGTAGGACGGAATATAATTCACCCCTCCACTTT
TRBJ2-2 NA NA 14 TRBV6-2/TRBV6-3 CASSFHLNTGELFF TGTGCCAGCAGTTTCCACCTGAACACCGGGGAGCTGTTTTTT
TRBJ2-2 NA TRBD1 16 TRBV9 CASSATRQGRIGELFF TGTGCCAGCAGCGCGACCCGACAGGGGCGGATCGGGGAGCTGTTTTTT
TRBJ2-7 once TRBD1 13 TRBV11-2 CASSFGTGDEQYF TGTGCCAGCAGCTTCGGGACAGGGGACGAGCAGTACTTC
TRBJ2-1 NA NA 11 TRBV9 CASSIRGEQFF TGTGCCAGCAGCATCAGGGGTGAGCAGTTCTTC
TRBJ1-2 NA NA 16 TRBV7-2 CASSLVTTGYNYGYTF TGTGCCAGCAGCCTAGTAACCACAGGGTACAACTATGGCTACACCTTC
TRBJ2-1 NA NA 13 TRBV7-2 CASSSTGPNEQFF TGTGCCAGCAGCTCCACAGGGCCCAATGAGCAGTTCTTC
TRBJ2-1 once NA 16 TRBV11-2 CASSLGSGPPYNEQFF TGTGCCAGCAGCCTCGGATCGGGCCCCCCCTACAATGAGCAGTTCTTC
TRBJ1-4 NA NA 13 TRBV28 CASSDGASEKLFF TGTGCCAGCAGTGACGGGGCCAGTGAAAAACTGTTTTTT
TRBJ2-3 few NA 15 TRBV16 CASSQGGDFTDTQYF TGTGCCAGCAGCCAAGGCGGGGACTTCACAGATACGCAGTATTTT
TRBJ2-1 NA TRBD2 15 TRBV4-2 CASSPGPGGYNEQFF TGTGCCAGCAGCCCTGGACCGGGGGGTTACAATGAGCAGTTCTTC
TRBJ2-7 NA NA 12 TRBV12-3/TRBV12-4 CASSLSFYEQYF TGTGCCAGCAGTTTGTCCTTCTACGAGCAGTACTTC
TRBJ2-3 NA NA 11 TRBV6-6 CASREAYTQYF TGTGCCAGCAGAGAGGCGTATACGCAGTATTTT
TRBJ1-1 NA TRBD1 15 TRBV4-1 CASSQPRQGSTEAFF TGCGCCAGCAGCCAACCCAGACAGGGAAGCACTGAAGCTTTCTTT
TRBJ1-1 NA NA 13 TRBV19 CASSIEFHTEAFF TGTGCCAGTAGTATAGAGTTCCACACTGAAGCTTTCTTT
TRBJ2-7 NA NA 14 TRBV7-2 CASSLGPSSYEQYF TGTGCCAGCAGCTTAGGACCAAGCTCCTACGAGCAGTACTTC
TRBJ2-3 once NA 15 TRBV24-1 CATSVSTASTDTQYF TGTGCCACCAGTGTGTCCACAGCTAGCACAGATACGCAGTATTTT
TRBJ2-7 NA NA 15 TRBV19 CASSVEWGPNTLEYF TGTGCCAGTAGTGTGGAGTGGGGCCCCAATACGTTGGAGTACTTC
TRBJ1-1 NA NA 15 TRBV5-1 CASSFGPSEGTEAFF TGCGCCAGCAGCTTTGGCCCCTCCGAGGGTACTGAAGCTTTCTTT
TRBJ2-2 NA TRBD1 15 TRBV6-2/TRBV6-3 CASSTRDRGTGELFF TGTGCCAGCAGTACCCGGGACAGGGGAACCGGGGAGCTGTTTTTT
TRBJ2-5 NA NA 17 TRBV29-1 CSVRDPLISRVQETQYF TGCAGCGTCCGTGATCCACTGATTAGCAGAGTCCAAGAGACCCAGTACTTC
TRBJ2-3 NA NA 15 TRBV11-2 CASSFGGVSTDTQYF TGTGCCAGCAGCTTCGGAGGGGTTAGCACAGATACGCAGTATTTT
TRBJ2-7 NA TRBD1 14 TRBV6-1 CASSESQGAYEQYF TGTGCCAGCAGTGAATCCCAGGGGGCCTACGAGCAGTACTTC
TRBJ2-2 NA NA 16 TRBV21-1 CASGYPAGGGTGELFF TGTGCCAGCGGATACCCAGCGGGGGGCGGCACCGGGGAGCTGTTTTTT
TRBJ1-1 NA NA 16 TRBV5-8 CASSFAPSPGVPEAFF TGTGCCAGCAGCTTCGCCCCGAGCCCCGGGGTCCCTGAAGCTTTCTTT
TRBJ2-7 NA NA 13 TRBV18 CASSPAPTYEQYF TGTGCCAGCTCACCTGCTCCGACCTACGAGCAGTACTTC
TRBJ2-7 NA NA 13 TRBV27 CASSLGAVYEQYF TGTGCCAGCAGTTTAGGGGCAGTCTACGAGCAGTACTTC
TRBJ1-1 NA TRBD1 15 TRBV18 CASSPRDRINTEAFF TGTGCCAGCTCACCGAGGGACAGGATAAACACTGAAGCTTTCTTT
TRBJ2-7 NA NA 12 TRBV28 CASSLRPDEQYF TGTGCCAGCAGTTTAAGGCCCGACGAGCAGTACTTC
TRBJ2-7 NA NA 13 TRBV9 CASSPLRRGEQYF TGTGCCAGCAGCCCCCTCAGACGGGGCGAGCAGTACTTC
TRBJ1-2 NA NA 17 TRBV7-9 CASSLPSRQAPNYGYTF TGTGCCAGCAGCTTACCCTCCCGACAGGCACCTAACTATGGCTACACCTTC
TRBJ1-1 NA NA 14 TRBV6-6 CASRGPPEDTEAFF TGTGCCAGCAGGGGACCACCGGAAGACACTGAAGCTTTCTTT
TRBJ2-2 NA NA 15 TRBV7-6 CASSLSLGGTGELFF TGTGCCAGCAGCTTATCCCTGGGGGGCACCGGGGAGCTGTTTTTT
TRBJ1-5 NA NA 16 TRBV27 CASSLYGQQTNQPQHF TGTGCCAGCAGTTTATACGGACAGCAGACGAATCAGCCCCAGCATTTT
TRBJ1-5 NA TRBD1 14 TRBV19 CASSAGGFSQPQHF TGTGCCAGTAGTGCAGGGGGCTTTAGTCAGCCCCAGCATTTT
TRBJ2-1 NA NA 12 TRBV2 CASGDSYNEQFF TGTGCCAGCGGGGACTCCTACAATGAGCAGTTCTTC
TRBJ2-7 NA TRBD1 15 TRBV4-3 CASSHGQGVPYEQYF TGCGCCAGCAGCCACGGACAGGGGGTCCCCTACGAGCAGTACTTC